The 17 T cell receptor beta chains presented below share a single source sample, sequenced in a study of T cell clonality in common variable immunodeficiency. Assay used: immunoSEQ multiplex PCR; TCRdb lists only in-frame clones, some missing. The sample shows tens of thousands of clones, no singletons; the ten largest hold around 0.82%. The specimen sequenced was peripheral blood mononuclear cells. Receptors were obtained from a person between 18 and 75 years old in good health.

A note on this clone: The CDR3 end is not reached by the read, which stops 3 residues before it; the germline J gene fills it in. The rearrangement uses TRBV7-9 and TRBJ2-3, with D uncertain. Trimming removed 6 bases from V and 1 base from J, with 11 bases in between. CDR1 and CDR2 from the germline V gene are SEHNR and FQNEAQ (reference sequence). CDR3 size: 14 residues. CDR3 DNA, as far as it was read: TGTGCCAGCAGGGGCCCTGGCGGCACAGATACG. Translated: CASRGPGGTDT. From start to end, the CDR3 is CASRGPGGTDTQYF.

This clone was seen repeatedly, ten times or more. The read finishes 3 residues shy of the CDR3 end, and the germline J gene is used to complete it. The gene calls are TRBV2 and TRBJ2-2; 9 positions match TRBD2. J gave up 2 bases and V 8 bases, and 12 bases lay outside the gene matches. The CDR3 length is 17 residues. Germline V gene sequence: CDR1 SNHLY, CDR2 FYNNEI. This chain's CDR3 is CASLGSQREVNTGELFF. The part of the CDR3 DNA that was read is TGTGCCAGCTTGGGGAGTCAGCGGGAGGTTAACACCGGGGAG.

This clone was seen at least ten times. With the read ending 3 residues before the CDR3 end, the germline J gene is used to fill in that end. V and J are TRBV30 and TRBJ2-5, with 8 bases that match TRBD1. The CDR3 runs 12 residues. V dropped 5 bases and J dropped 3; count of bases not matched to a gene: 2. Germline V gives CDR1 GTSNPN, CDR2 SVGIG (reference sequence). The CDR3 DNA, read in part, is TGTGCCTGGGGGGACAGGAAAGAGACC. It yields the protein CAWGDRKET. The CDR3 in full is CAWGDRKETQYF.

There are many counts of this clone. The read finishes 3 residues shy of the CDR3 end, and the germline J gene is used to complete it. The chain joins TRBV19 to TRBJ2-7; D remains ambiguous. The CDR3 extends over 14 amino acids. V was shortened by 5 bases and J by 0 bases, with 11 bases between the two germline ends. The germline V gene encodes CDR1 LNHDA and CDR2 SQIVND (reference sequence). The CDR3 bases that were read are TGTGCCAGTAGTCCCCAGACATTCTCCTACGAG. Translation gives CASSPQTFSYE. The CDR3 in its entirety is CASSPQTFSYEQYF.

About this clone: The read terminates 3 residues ahead of where the CDR3 ends, so the germline J gene completes it. This chain connects TRBV2 to TRBJ1-2; 7 bases align to TRBD1. V was clipped by 4 bases and J by 2 bases; unmatched bases: 4. Germline-derived CDR1 and CDR2 are SNHLY and FYNNEI. The CDR3 sequence is 14 residues long. The CDR3 DNA, read in part, is TGTGCCAGCAGTGGTGAGGGGGCAAACTATGGC. Translated, it gives CASSGEGANYG. The CDR3 in full is CASSGEGANYGYTF.

This clone was observed at least ten times. The CDR3 is cut off 3 residues early in the read; its end comes from the germline J gene. The V and J genes are TRBV19 and TRBJ2-7; 15 bases fit TRBD2. J lost 4 bases, V lost 5 bases, and 0 bases had no gene match. Germline values: CDR1 LNHDA, CDR2 SQIVND (reference sequence). The CDR3 consists of 14 residues. The part of the CDR3 DNA that was read is TGTGCCAGTAGTGGACTAGCGGGAGGGTACGAG. Its protein product is CASSGLAGGYE. The whole CDR3 protein reads CASSGLAGGYEQYF.

This clone appeared many times. The likely explanation is a read error, given a far larger clone one base away. The read terminates 3 residues ahead of where the CDR3 ends, so the germline J gene completes it. This sample also contains other DNA sequences that code for the same CDR3. The chain is built from TRBV20-1 and TRBJ2-3; 7 nucleotides line up with TRBD1. CDR1 and CDR2 from the germline V gene are DFQATT and SNEGSKA (reference sequence). The CDR3 runs 20 residues. The sequenced CDR3 bases are TGCAGTGCCAGAGCCTCAGACCGAGACAGGGCGATGGGGACCACAGATACG. It codes for CSARASDRDRAMGTTDT. The full-length CDR3 reads as CSARASDRDRAMGTTDTQYF.

This clone came up many times. The sequenced fragment ends 3 residues before the CDR3 boundary, so the rest is inferred from the germline J gene. The genes are TRBV10-3 and TRBJ2-6, with 9 bases matching TRBD1. Germline trimming cut 4 bases from V and 2 bases from J; bases unmatched to any gene: 9. There are 18 residues in the CDR3. CDR1 and CDR2 from the germline V gene are ENHRY and SYGVKD. Incomplete CDR3 DNA: TGTGCCATCAGTGGAGGGACAGGGCCCAATCCTGGGGCCAACGTC. It is translated as CAISGGTGPNPGANV. The entire CDR3 protein reads CAISGGTGPNPGANVLTF.

In its sample, this clone was seen many times. The read terminates 3 residues ahead of where the CDR3 ends, so the germline J gene completes it. The chain recombines TRBV5-4 with TRBJ2-5; weak D call: TRBD1 (5 bases). Per the germline V gene, CDR1 is SGHNT and CDR2 is YYREEE (reference sequence). This CDR3 has 14 residues. Trimming removed 4 bases from V and 4 bases from J, with 14 bases in between. This CDR3 is CASSPLGVGETQYF. The CDR3 bases that were read are TGTGCCAGCAGCCCCCTAGGGGTGGGAGAGACC.

This clone was observed at least ten times. CDR3 in amino acids: CASSTRAGRTDTQYF. The CDR3 bases that were read are TGTGCCAGCAGCACCCGGGCGGGTCGCACAGATACG. V is TRBV3-1 (or the pseudogene TRBV3-2) and J is TRBJ2-3, with TRBD2 as a possible D gene (5 bases). The read halts 3 residues ahead of the CDR3 end, with the missing end drawn from the germline J gene. Germline CDR1 reads LGHDT; CDR2 reads YNNKEL (reference sequence). V dropped 5 bases and J dropped 1 base, with 13 bases sitting between them. The CDR3 length is 15 residues.

At least ten counts were recorded for this clone. The read is 3 residues too short to cover the CDR3 end, so that end is filled in from the germline J gene. The chain carries TRBV12-3 or TRBV12-4 and TRBJ2-5, with D maybe TRBD2 (5 bases). V gave up 8 bases and J gave up 7 bases, with 20 bases separating them. CDR3 length: 14 amino acids. Incomplete CDR3 DNA: TGTGCCAGCGGCTTAGGTGCCGGGGTTCGGACC. Translation gives CASGLGAGVRT. The CDR3 in full is CASGLGAGVRTQYF.

There are many counts of this clone. From the germline J gene comes the end of the CDR3, since the read stops 3 residues before it. The chain has TRBV19 and TRBJ1-1; D call uncertain. Germline assignment: CDR1 LNHDA and CDR2 SQIVND (reference sequence). This CDR3 has 11 amino acids. The covered CDR3 bases are TGTGCCAGTAGTAATCAGTTTCAT. Translation gives CASSNQFH. The CDR3 in full is CASSNQFHAFF.

At least ten counts were recorded for this clone. The read ends 3 residues early relative to the CDR3; the germline J gene fills the gap. The genes are TRBV19 and TRBJ2-2; D is unresolved. Trimming stripped 3 bases from V and 0 bases from J, with 8 bases between. Germline CDR1 reads LNHDA; CDR2 reads SQIVND (reference sequence). The CDR3 runs 15 residues. CDR3 sequence: CASSIWHSNTGELFF. The CDR3 DNA, read in part, is TGTGCCAGTAGTATCTGGCATTCGAACACCGGGGAG. Combining the CDR3 with reference TRBV19 and TRBJ2-2 gives the whole variable domain DGGITQSPKYLFRKEGQNVTLSCEQNLNHDAMYWYRQDPGQGLRLIYYSQIVNDFQKGDIAEGYSVSREKKESFPLTVTSAQKNPTAFYLCASSIWHSNTGELFFGEGSRLTVL.

This clone was counted between two and nine times. The read halts 3 residues ahead of the CDR3 end, with the missing end drawn from the germline J gene. V is TRBV11-2 and J is TRBJ2-7, with 7 bases matching TRBD1. The trim removed 1 base at V and 4 bases at J, leaving 4 bases unmatched. The CDR3 loop spans 14 amino acids. CDR1 is SGHAT, CDR2 FQNNGV, per germline. CDR3 in amino acids: CASSLGTGQYEQYF. CDR3 bases read: TGTGCCAGCAGCTTAGGGACAGGACAGTACGAG.

This clone has ten or more counts. The observed sequence ends 3 residues before the CDR3 terminus, with the missing tail filled in from the germline J gene. The chain joins TRBV10-3 to TRBJ1-1; the match to TRBD1 covers 8 bases. The CDR3 spans 14 residues. Trimming cost V 8 bases and J 6 bases; bases outside gene matches: 11. Germline V gives CDR1 ENHRY, CDR2 SYGVKD. This CDR3 reads CAIGFSGGVAEAFF. CDR3 DNA, as far as it was read: TGTGCCATCGGGTTCTCAGGGGGCGTAGCTGAA.

This clone has at least ten counts. CDR3 region: CSARDRGSYGYTF. Incomplete CDR3 DNA: TGCAGTGCTCGGGACAGGGGATCCTATGGC. V and J are TRBV20-1 and TRBJ1-2; the match to TRBD1 covers 10 bases. The read terminates 3 residues ahead of where the CDR3 ends, so the germline J gene completes it. V shed 5 bases and J 4 bases; nucleotides not matched to a gene: 4. This CDR3 has 13 amino acids. Germline-derived CDR1 and CDR2 are DFQATT and SNEGSKA (reference sequence).

This clone was recorded many times. The read terminates 3 residues before the CDR3 end, so the remaining end is supplied by the germline J gene. The chain couples TRBV20-1 to TRBJ2-7; TRBD2 matches at 12 bases. The CDR3 totals 17 residues. Germline V gives CDR1 DFQATT, CDR2 SNEGSKA (reference sequence). Trimming removed 0 bases from V and 6 bases from J; junction bases left unmatched: 12. The CDR3 bases that were read are TGCAGTGCTAGAGATTCGCTAGCGGGAGGGCCTCTCCTCGAG. Translating gives CSARDSLAGGPLLE. The entire CDR3 protein reads CSARDSLAGGPLLEQYF.